The 8 T cell receptor beta chains listed next were all sequenced from one sample in a study of long-term antiretroviral therapy in people with HIV. Assay version v3.0 of immunoSEQ was used, and it was run at survey level. The protocol was immunoSEQ multiplex PCR, while the TCRdb copy is restricted to in-frame clones and leaves out a portion. The repertoire holds tens of thousands of clones, with about 80% as singletons. The source was unsorted PBMCs, collected 1.1 years before starting antiretroviral therapy. All receptors come from a middle-aged woman with HIV.

In its sample, this clone was seen a few times. The limits of the CDR3 on the DNA are not certain, so only TCRdb's listed CDR3 is given. V is TRBV27 and J is TRBJ1-6; TRBD1 reflects the table's D call only, with no check against the DNA. Per germline, CDR1 MNHEY and CDR2 SMNVEV (reference sequence). Termini included, the CDR3 measures 15 amino acids. CDR3 amino acids: CASSSSDRANSPLHF.

This clone has a single count. The chain employs TRBV6-5 and TRBJ2-1; no clear D gene. Trimming left V 1 base short and J 7 bases short, with 2 bases between. CDR1 is MNHEY and CDR2 is SVGAGI in the germline V gene. This CDR3 spans 11 amino acids. CDR3 sequence (DNA): TGTGCCAGCAGTTACTTAAATGAGCAGTTCTTC. It codes for CASSYLNEQFF.

This clone was seen just once. The rearrangement joins TRBV5-6 to TRBJ1-2; D ambiguous. CDR3 length: 12 residues. V was trimmed by 1 base and J by 6 bases, leaving 7 bases between them. In germline, CDR1 is SGHDT, CDR2 YYEEEE. In nucleotides, the CDR3 is TGTGCCAGCAGCTTGCGGTTCGATGGCTACACCTTC. Its protein product is CASSLRFDGYTF.

The V call is TRBV25-1, the J call TRBJ2-3; 10 bases map to TRBD2. The V and J ends lost 4 bases and 3 bases, in that order; junction bases with no gene match: 13. The CDR3 extends over 18 amino acids. CDR1 and CDR2 (germline): MGHDK, SYGVNS. CDR3 region: CASSATRGTSEFTDTQYF. The CDR3 DNA reads TGTGCCAGCAGTGCTACCCGCGGGACTAGCGAGTTTACAGATACGCAGTATTTT. The full variable domain, rest sourced from reference TRBV25-1 and TRBJ2-3, is EADIYQTPRYLVIGTGKKITLECSQTMGHDKMYWYQQDPGMELHLIHYSYGVNSTEKGDLSSESTVSRIRTEHFPLTLESARPSHTSQYLCASSATRGTSEFTDTQYFGPGTRLTVL.

CDR3: CASSERDEQFF. DNA of the CDR3: TGTGCCAGCTCCGAGCGAGATGAGCAGTTCTTC. This chain connects TRBV18 to TRBJ2-1; no clear D gene. CDR1 and CDR2 (germline): KGHSH, LQKENI. The CDR3 is 11 residues long. With 6 bases removed from V and 8 bases from J, the gap between germline ends came to 8 bases.

This chain links TRBV15 with TRBJ1-3, with a tentative D call TRBD1 (5 bases). Deletions cut 3 bases from V and 2 bases from J, with 17 bases between. The CDR3 has 17 amino acids. CDR1 is LNHNV and CDR2 is YYDKDF in the germline V gene (reference sequence). The CDR3 region is CATSSPQTEGPGNTIYF. The DNA of the CDR3 is TGTGCCACCAGCAGCCCCCAGACAGAGGGACCTGGAAACACCATATATTTT. Drawing the rest from reference TRBV15 and TRBJ1-3, the complete variable domain is DAMVIQNPRYQVTQFGKPVTLSCSQTLNHNVMYWYQQKSSQAPKLLFHYYDKDFNNEADTPDNFQSRRPNTSFCFLDIRSPGLGDTAMYLCATSSPQTEGPGNTIYFGEGSWLTVV.

V and J are TRBV4-3 and TRBJ1-2; weak D call: TRBD1 (5 bases). This CDR3 contains 16 residues. The germline V gene has CDR1 LGHNA and CDR2 YSLEER. The V end lost 1 base, the J end lost 2 bases, and 14 bases lay between the germline ends. The CDR3 sequence: CASSQAGGQHNYGYTF. The CDR3 DNA reads as TGCGCCAGCAGCCAAGCGGGAGGACAACACAACTATGGCTACACCTTC.

The chain carries TRBV6-1 and TRBJ2-2; D remains ambiguous. The germline gives CDR1 MNHNS, CDR2 SASEGT. This CDR3 region has 17 residues. V gave up 1 base and J gave up 5 bases, with 17 bases separating them. As DNA, the CDR3 is TGTGCCAGCAGTGAAGTTGTCAAGCCAGGCAGAACCGGGGAGCTGTTTTTT. As protein: CASSEVVKPGRTGELFF.